This T cell receptor beta chain was identified during a study of blood T cell repertoires in COVID-19. Overall study: Acute-phase and convalescent COVID-19 samples originated in the United States, Italy and Spain. T cells, B-cell-depleted T cells, or PBMCs provided the cDNA or gDNA that served as material.

After removal of 4 bases from V and 7 bases from J, the junction contained 2 bases not matched to a gene. CDR1 and CDR2 from the germline V gene are GTSNPN and SVGIG (reference sequence). This CDR3 contains 12 residues. Clones were sequenced by immunoSEQ multiplex PCR, and TCRdb holds only the in-frame ones, with some missing. This table has roughly 230,000 clones, roughly 86% appearing once. The rearrangement links TRBV30 to TRBJ2-1; 9 positions match TRBD2. The sample comprised peripheral blood. The receptor comes from a man aged 45 to 65 with acute or convalescent COVID-19. For the CDR3, the DNA is TGTGCCTGGACTAGCGGGGAAAATGAGCAGTTCTTC. It encodes CAWTSGENEQFF.